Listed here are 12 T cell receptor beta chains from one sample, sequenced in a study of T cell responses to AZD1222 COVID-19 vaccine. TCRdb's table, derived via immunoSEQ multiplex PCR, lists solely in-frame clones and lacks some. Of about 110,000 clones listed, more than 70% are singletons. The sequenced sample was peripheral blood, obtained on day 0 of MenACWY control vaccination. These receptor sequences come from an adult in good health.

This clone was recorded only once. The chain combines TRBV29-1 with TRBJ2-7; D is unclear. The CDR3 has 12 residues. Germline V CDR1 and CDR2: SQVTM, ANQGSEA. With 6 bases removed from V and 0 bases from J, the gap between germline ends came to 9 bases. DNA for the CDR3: TGCAGCGTAGTTGAGAGCTCCTACGAGCAGTACTTC. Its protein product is CSVVESSYEQYF.

In nucleotides, the CDR3 is TGTGCCAGCAGTCTTACTAGGGACAAAAGAAGGGACACTGAAGCTTTCTTT. This encodes CASSLTRDKRRDTEAFF. The genes are TRBV6-6 and TRBJ1-1; tentatively, D is TRBD1 (6 bases). This CDR3 is 17 amino acids long. Germline V gene lookup returns CDR1 MNHNY and CDR2 SVGAGI (reference sequence). The V end was cut by 5 bases, the J end by 3 bases, with 22 bases between.

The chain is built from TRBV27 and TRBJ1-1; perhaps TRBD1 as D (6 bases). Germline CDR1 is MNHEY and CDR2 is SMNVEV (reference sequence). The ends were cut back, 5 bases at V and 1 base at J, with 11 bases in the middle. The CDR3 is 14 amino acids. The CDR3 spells CASSTLGANTEAFF. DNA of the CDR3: TGTGCCAGCAGTACTCTGGGGGCGAACACTGAAGCTTTCTTT.

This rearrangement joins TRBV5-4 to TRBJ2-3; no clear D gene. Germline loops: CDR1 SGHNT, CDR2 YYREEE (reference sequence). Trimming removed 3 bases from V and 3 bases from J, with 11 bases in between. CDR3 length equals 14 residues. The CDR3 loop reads CASSSKGFTDTQYF. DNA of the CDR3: TGTGCCAGCAGCTCGAAAGGGTTTACAGATACGCAGTATTTT.

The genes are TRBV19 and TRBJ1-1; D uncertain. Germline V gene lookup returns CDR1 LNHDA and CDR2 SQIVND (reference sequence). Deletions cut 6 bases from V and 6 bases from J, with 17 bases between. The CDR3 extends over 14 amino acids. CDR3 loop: CASSPTQLKAEAFF. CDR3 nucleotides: TGTGCCAGTAGCCCGACCCAATTGAAGGCTGAAGCTTTCTTT.

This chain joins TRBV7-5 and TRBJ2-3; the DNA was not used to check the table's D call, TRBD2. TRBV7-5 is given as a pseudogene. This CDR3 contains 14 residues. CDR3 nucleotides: TGTGCCAGAAGCTTAAGCGGACTAGCCGGTACGCAGTATTTT. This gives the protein CARSLSGLAGTQYF.

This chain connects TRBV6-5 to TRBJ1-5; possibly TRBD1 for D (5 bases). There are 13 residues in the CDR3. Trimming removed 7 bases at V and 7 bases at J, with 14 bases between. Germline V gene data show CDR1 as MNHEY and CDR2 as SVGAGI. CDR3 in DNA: TGTGCCAGCACCCAAACCAGGGACCAGCCCCAGCATTTT. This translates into CASTQTRDQPQHF.

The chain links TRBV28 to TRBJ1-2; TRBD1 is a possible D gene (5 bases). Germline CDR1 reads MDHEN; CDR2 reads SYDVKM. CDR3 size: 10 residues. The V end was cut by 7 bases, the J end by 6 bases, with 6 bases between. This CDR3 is CASKGNGYTF. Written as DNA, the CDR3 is TGTGCCAGCAAGGGGAATGGCTACACCTTC.

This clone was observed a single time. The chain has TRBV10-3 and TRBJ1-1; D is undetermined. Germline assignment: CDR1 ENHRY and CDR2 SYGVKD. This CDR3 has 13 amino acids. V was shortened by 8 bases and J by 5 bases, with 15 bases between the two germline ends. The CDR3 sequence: CAIEKGAGTEAFF. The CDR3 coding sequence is TGTGCCATCGAAAAAGGCGCCGGAACTGAAGCTTTCTTT.

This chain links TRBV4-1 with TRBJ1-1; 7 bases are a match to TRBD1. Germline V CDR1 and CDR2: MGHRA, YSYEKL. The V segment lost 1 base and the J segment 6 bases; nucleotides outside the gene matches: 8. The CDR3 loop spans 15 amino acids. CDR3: CASSQGPQGKAEAFF. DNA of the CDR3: TGCGCCAGCAGCCAAGGACCACAGGGGAAAGCTGAAGCTTTCTTT.

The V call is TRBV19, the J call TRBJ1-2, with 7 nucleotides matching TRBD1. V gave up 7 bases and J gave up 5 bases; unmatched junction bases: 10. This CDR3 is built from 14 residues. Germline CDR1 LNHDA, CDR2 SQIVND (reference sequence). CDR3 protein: CASNGDSGFYGYTF. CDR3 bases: TGTGCCAGTAACGGGGACAGTGGCTTTTATGGCTACACCTTC.

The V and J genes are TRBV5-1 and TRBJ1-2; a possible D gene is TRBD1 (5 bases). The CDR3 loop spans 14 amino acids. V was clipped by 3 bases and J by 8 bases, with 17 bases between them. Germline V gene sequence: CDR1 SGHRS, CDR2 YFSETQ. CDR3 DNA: TGCGCCAGCAGCTCCTTGGCAGGGACGGACGGCTACACCTTC. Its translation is CASSSLAGTDGYTF.